Detailed here is one TCR beta chain. Its cognate antigen is unknown. The data are from a study of graft-versus-host responses after intestinal transplantation. Sequencing used immunoSEQ multiplex PCR; TCRdb keeps in-frame clones, though not all of them. The data show more than 90,000 clones, approximately 93% seen once. V was clipped by 4 bases and J by 8 bases, with 21 bases between them. Germline V lookup: CDR1 SGHVS, CDR2 FQNEAQ. The CDR3 is made up of 16 amino acids. The starting material was unstimulated CD8+ T cells sorted from spleen or lymph node cells, obtained before transplant. The V and J genes are TRBV7-8 and TRBJ2-1; D possibly corresponds to TRBD2 (5 bases). The receptor was isolated from a human donor who was the organ donor for an intestinal transplant. The CDR3 loop reads CASSSVAATRVYEQFF. DNA of the CDR3: TGTGCCAGCAGCTCCGTAGCAGCGACGAGGGTGTATGAGCAGTTCTTC.